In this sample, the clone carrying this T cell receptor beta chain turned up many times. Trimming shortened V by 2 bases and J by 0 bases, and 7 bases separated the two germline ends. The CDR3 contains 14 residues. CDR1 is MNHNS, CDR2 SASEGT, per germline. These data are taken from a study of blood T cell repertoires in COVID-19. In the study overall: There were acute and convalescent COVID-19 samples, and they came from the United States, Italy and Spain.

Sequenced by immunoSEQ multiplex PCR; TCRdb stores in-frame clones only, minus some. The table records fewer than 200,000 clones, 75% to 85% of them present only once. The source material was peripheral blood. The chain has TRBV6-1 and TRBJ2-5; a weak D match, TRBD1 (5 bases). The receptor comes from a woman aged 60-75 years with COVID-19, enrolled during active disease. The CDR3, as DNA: TGTGCCAGCAGTGAAAACAGGAACCAAGAGACCCAGTACTTC. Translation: CASSENRNQETQYF.